Listed below are T cell receptor beta chains from one sample, sequenced in a study of blood T cell repertoires in COVID-19. Repertoires were generated with immunoSEQ multiplex PCR, while TCRdb's copy carries only in-frame clones and drops some. The sample has around 220,000 clones, roughly 80% seen once. Sequencing was performed on peripheral blood. The receptor set was obtained from a woman over 75 with acute or convalescent COVID-19. Each CDR3 is given with its conserved first and last residue. The order of the fields is V gene, CDR3 protein.

V: TRBV12-3/TRBV12-4; CDR3: CASSPGGNTEAFF
V: TRBV6-2/TRBV6-3; CDR3: CASSYSGTGEWADTQYF
V: TRBV5-5; CDR3: CASSLVSGAYEQYF
V: TRBV30; CDR3: CAWSTSGNGEQYF
V: TRBV12-3/TRBV12-4; CDR3: CASSEAREKLFF
V: TRBV9; CDR3: CASSVGQESFSYEQYF
V: TRBV5-1; CDR3: CASSLSSSGRANEQFF
V: TRBV27; CDR3: CASSSGTTQWGSTDTQYF
V: TRBV28; CDR3: CASIPTRNSYNSPLHF
V: TRBV19; CDR3: CASRPRGTGTNEKLFF
V: TRBV7-9; CDR3: CASSNQGQAANQPQHF
V: TRBV27; CDR3: CASSLLGHEGSPLHF
V: TRBV5-6; CDR3: CASNLQGPSGNTIYF
V: TRBV2; CDR3: CASRDRQGASGELFF
V: TRBV11-2; CDR3: CASSRTSGRPYEQYF
V: TRBV6-1; CDR3: CASSEAAGGNTGELFF
V: TRBV5-4; CDR3: CASTPRGTSTDTQYF
V: TRBV19; CDR3: CASSIGAGLDTEAFF
V: TRBV11-2; CDR3: CASRPIRTGERNEQFF
V: TRBV6-5; CDR3: CASKGTGVEPQHF
V: TRBV25-1; CDR3: CASLSRTNEKLFF
V: TRBV11-3; CDR3: CASSLGGDYNEQFF
V: TRBV7-2; CDR3: CASSPIGDRGVTQYF
V: TRBV5-1; CDR3: CASSPWTGGTEAFF
V: TRBV11-2; CDR3: CASSELLVNYGYTF
V: TRBV27; CDR3: CASSFPQGNGYTF
V: TRBV29-1; CDR3: CSVRGTGGSSGANVLTF
V: TRBV9; CDR3: CASSVGQIQNEKLFF
V: TRBV3-1/TRBV3-2; CDR3: CASTMGLLIQETQYF
V: TRBV5-6; CDR3: CASSLVEGLEQYF
V: TRBV3-1/TRBV3-2; CDR3: CASTRTGPYNEQFF
V: TRBV19; CDR3: CASSMELAGGPGAETQYF
V: TRBV19; CDR3: CASSIVRGWGQPQHF
V: TRBV27; CDR3: CASSWDRDQPQHF
V: TRBV2; CDR3: CASSEVGGGYF
V: TRBV4-1; CDR3: CASSQFLGGGNQPQHF
V: TRBV5-4; CDR3: CASSLRDRAAGGYTF
V: TRBV27; CDR3: CASSPGTRVYGYTF
V: TRBV3-1/TRBV3-2; CDR3: CASSPRLAGGPGETQYF
V: TRBV19; CDR3: CASRMQGDTYEQYF
V: TRBV7-2; CDR3: CASSPGQGVVYEQYF
V: TRBV28; CDR3: CASSASGQGKINEQFF
V: TRBV6-6; CDR3: CASSYAVNTEAFF